This entry lists 29 T cell receptor beta chains sequenced from one sample in a study of T-cell memory formation after mild COVID-19. TCRdb called the 5' RACE reads again in MiXCR, with one record for every CDR3 protein. The sample lists 380,000 or so distinct CDR3 sequences; approximately 15% were seen once. The sequencing sample was made of PBMCs or a T cell subset sorted from them (not recorded which). Receptors were obtained from a man aged 18 to 30 who had mild COVID-19 (a few samples of this study predate the infection). Cell type and time point are not known.

In this sample, this clonotype turned up a few times. This chain links TRBV7-2 with TRBJ1-1, with TRBD1 as a possible D gene (5 bases). This CDR3 region has 14 residues. From germline, CDR1 is SGHTA and CDR2 FQGNSA. The V end lost 5 bases, the J end lost 6 bases, and 16 bases lay between the germline ends. The CDR3 sequence is CASSPVGGGPEAFF. The CDR3 nucleotides read TGTGCCAGCAGCCCGGTTGGGGGTGGACCTGAAGCTTTCTTT.

In regard to this clonotype: One end of the junction is discordant with germline, which a read error may explain. The rearrangement joins TRBV2 to TRBJ2-5; 9 bases match TRBD2. The CDR3 sequence is 16 residues long. CDR1 is SNHLY and CDR2 is FYNNEI in the germline V gene. The CDR3 DNA sequence: TGTGCCAGCAGTGAATCTGGCGGGGGGGGTCAAGAGACACAGTACTTC. It is translated as CASSESGGGGQETQYF.

The V gene is TRBV20-1, the J gene TRBJ2-5; TRBD2 might be the D (6 bases). The CDR3 consists of 15 residues. Trimming left V 0 bases short and J 5 bases short, with 16 bases between. CDR1 is DFQATT and CDR2 is SNEGSKA in the germline V gene (reference sequence). CDR3 nucleotides: TGCAGTGCTAGAGATCTCAGGGAGGCTGTGGAGACCCAGTACTTC. Protein product: CSARDLREAVETQYF.

In this sample, this clonotype turned up once. The rearrangement links TRBV13 to TRBJ1-1, with D maybe TRBD1 (6 bases). V was shortened by 2 bases and J by 6 bases, with 13 bases between the two germline ends. The CDR3 loop spans 14 amino acids. Germline CDR1 and CDR2: PRHDT and FYEKMQ (reference sequence). The CDR3 nucleotides are TGTGCCAGCAGCTTACAGGGGATTGCTGCTGAAGCTTTCTTT. It is translated as CASSLQGIAAEAFF.

This clonotype was counted only a few times. The chain couples TRBV14 to TRBJ2-1, with D possibly TRBD1 on 6 matching bases. This CDR3 spans 13 amino acids. CDR1 is SGHDN, CDR2 FVKESK, per germline. Trimming shortened V by 2 bases and J by 12 bases, and 14 bases separated the two germline ends. The CDR3 here is CASSQSTGLRQFF. The CDR3 DNA follows: TGTGCCAGCAGCCAAAGTACAGGGCTCAGGCAGTTCTTC.

V gene TRBV9 combines with J gene TRBJ2-6; 8 nucleotides align to TRBD1. The CDR3 runs to 18 residues. V dropped 0 bases and J dropped 2; count of bases not matched to a gene: 7. The germline V gene has CDR1 SGDLS and CDR2 YYNGEE. For the CDR3, the DNA is TGTGCCAGCAGCGTAGTTCCGGACAGGGTGCCTGGGGCCAACGTCCTGACTTTC. It specifies CASSVVPDRVPGANVLTF.

This clonotype was found many times. CDR3 residues: CASSPQGGDTQYF. CDR3 DNA sequence: TGTGCCAGCAGCCCGCAGGGTGGGGATACGCAGTATTTT. The chain combines TRBV5-6 with TRBJ2-3; D possibly corresponds to TRBD1 (5 bases). CDR1 and CDR2 from the germline V gene are SGHDT and YYEEEE. This CDR3 has 13 amino acids. V lost 4 bases to trimming and J lost 6 bases, with 12 bases between them.

This clonotype came up many times. The chain has TRBV4-1 and TRBJ2-7; TRBD1 is a possible D gene (5 bases). The CDR3 extends over 13 amino acids. Germline V gene lookup returns CDR1 MGHRA and CDR2 YSYEKL. Trimming shortened V by 4 bases and J by 5 bases, and 12 bases separated the two germline ends. The CDR3, as DNA: TGCGCCAGCAGCCCGAGCCAGGGTAACGAGCAGTACTTC. It yields the protein CASSPSQGNEQYF.

This clonotype has only a few counts. The V gene is TRBV12-3 or TRBV12-4, the J gene TRBJ2-7; D uncertain. V lost 5 bases and J lost 4, with 9 bases in between. This CDR3 comprises 12 residues. This CDR3 reads CASSGWGYEQYF. In nucleotides, the CDR3 is TGTGCCAGCAGTGGGTGGGGATACGAGCAGTACTTC.

The V gene is TRBV2, the J gene TRBJ2-3; TRBD2 is a possible D gene (5 bases). Germline V lookup: CDR1 SNHLY, CDR2 FYNNEI. This CDR3 has 16 residues. V was shortened by 3 bases and J by 2 bases, with 15 bases between the two germline ends. CDR3 in DNA: TGTGCCAGCAGTGATTTCGGCCTAGCCAACACAGATACGCAGTATTTT. This encodes CASSDFGLANTDTQYF.

This clonotype showed up just a few times. This rearrangement joins TRBV5-1 to TRBJ2-3; tentatively, D is TRBD2 (5 bases). This CDR3 has 14 amino acids. CDR1 is SGHRS, CDR2 YFSETQ, per germline. V lost 1 base to trimming and J lost 2 bases, with 8 bases between them. CDR3 amino acids: CASSLYRDTDTQYF. The DNA of the CDR3 is TGCGCCAGCAGCTTGTACCGGGACACAGATACGCAGTATTTT.

The gene calls are TRBV10-3 and TRBJ2-1; 9 bases agree with TRBD1. Unmatched junction bases numbered 11, after V lost 7 bases and J lost 10 bases. Germline V CDR1 and CDR2: ENHRY, SYGVKD. The CDR3 runs 14 residues. In DNA, the CDR3 is TGTGCCATCACTGAACCTAGGACAGGGGCGGAGCAGTTCTTC. Translating gives CAITEPRTGAEQFF.

This clonotype was counted many times. This chain uses TRBV5-1 with TRBJ1-1; no clear D gene. In germline, CDR1 is SGHRS, CDR2 YFSETQ. Trimming took off 3 bases at V and 1 base at J, with 13 bases between the two ends. The CDR3 loop spans 15 amino acids. CDR3: CASSSRTSGNTEAFF. CDR3 sequence (DNA): TGCGCCAGCAGCTCACGGACGTCAGGGAACACTGAAGCTTTCTTT. The full variable domain, its missing parts supplied by reference TRBV5-1 and TRBJ1-1, is KAGVTQTPRYLIKTRGQQVTLSCSPISGHRSVSWYQQTPGQGLQFLFEYFSETQRNKGNFPGRFSGRQFSNSRSEMNVSTLELGDSALYLCASSSRTSGNTEAFFGQGTRLTVV.

Only a few counts were recorded for this clonotype. The rearrangement links TRBV5-5 to TRBJ1-5; D is possibly TRBD1 (5 bases). The CDR3 is made up of 16 amino acids. Germline V gene lookup returns CDR1 SGHKS and CDR2 YYEKEE (reference sequence). Trimming left V 1 base short and J 1 base short, with 12 bases between. CDR3 nucleotide sequence: TGTGCCAGCAGCTTGTCCGGGACTCCAAGCAATCAGCCCCAGCATTTT. It encodes CASSLSGTPSNQPQHF.

The chain is built from TRBV20-1 and TRBJ1-1; TRBD1 might be the D (6 bases). The CDR3 extends over 13 amino acids. Looked up from germline, CDR1 is DFQATT and CDR2 is SNEGSKA (reference sequence). The CDR3 loop reads CRATGQTDPVAFF. For the CDR3, the DNA is TGCAGGGCCACAGGACAGACGGATCCGGTAGCTTTCTTT.

The rearrangement uses TRBV28 and TRBJ2-1; 12 positions agree with TRBD2. CDR1 is MDHEN and CDR2 is SYDVKM in the germline V gene. Trimming cost V 2 bases and J 15 bases; bases outside gene matches: 5. The CDR3 totals 13 residues. The CDR3, as DNA: TGTGCCAGCAGTTTACCTCTAGCGGGGGGGCGGTTCTTC. It specifies CASSLPLAGGRFF.

The CDR3 here is CASSPVGQALYGYTF. CDR3 in DNA: TGTGCCAGCAGCCCTGTAGGACAGGCACTTTATGGCTACACCTTC. This chain joins TRBV9 and TRBJ1-2; 7 nucleotides match TRBD1. Germline V gene data show CDR1 as SGDLS and CDR2 as YYNGEE. The CDR3 spans 15 residues. V trimming: 4 bases; J trimming: 5 bases; junction bases outside the gene matches: 11.

The chain combines TRBV4-3 with TRBJ1-1; D not certain. This CDR3 comprises 13 residues. Per germline, CDR1 LGHNA and CDR2 YSLEER. V was clipped by 3 bases and J by 1 base, with 6 bases between them. CDR3 loop: CASSHVTNTEAFF. CDR3 sequence (DNA): TGCGCCAGCAGCCATGTGACGAACACTGAAGCTTTCTTT.

This clonotype was counted once. V usage is TRBV5-4 and J usage is TRBJ2-1; D is ambiguous. Germline V gene lookup returns CDR1 SGHNT and CDR2 YYREEE (reference sequence). The CDR3 contains 15 residues. Between the trimmed V and J ends, which lost 2 bases and 5 bases, there was a span of 14 bases. The CDR3 bases are TGTGCCAGCAGCTTTCGCAACGAAGGACACAATGAGCAGTTCTTC. This translates into CASSFRNEGHNEQFF.

This clonotype showed up many times. The chain couples TRBV6-6 to TRBJ1-1; D might be TRBD1 (6 bases). The CDR3 covers 15 residues. Per germline, CDR1 MNHNY and CDR2 SVGAGI (reference sequence). V dropped 2 bases and J dropped 6 bases, with 16 bases sitting between them. The DNA of the CDR3 is TGTGCCAGCAGTTACCCCACAGGGAAGGAAGCTGAAGCTTTCTTT. This encodes CASSYPTGKEAEAFF.

This chain uses TRBV9 with TRBJ1-2; TRBD1 aligns across 9 bases. Germline assignment: CDR1 SGDLS and CDR2 YYNGEE. This CDR3 spans 15 amino acids. After removal of 1 base from V and 6 bases from J, the junction contained 7 bases not matched to a gene. This CDR3 is CASSVTQGARDGYTF. CDR3 DNA: TGTGCCAGCAGCGTAACACAGGGGGCGCGGGATGGCTACACCTTC.

The chain is built from TRBV7-2 and TRBJ2-1; 10 bases fit TRBD2. Germline V gives CDR1 SGHTA, CDR2 FQGNSA. The CDR3 length is 18 residues. V was clipped by 4 bases and J by 0 bases; unmatched bases: 9. The CDR3 DNA sequence: TGTGCCAGCAGCTGGGGGGCCAGCGGGGGGGACTCCTACAATGAGCAGTTCTTC. As protein: CASSWGASGGDSYNEQFF. Variable domain in full (rest from reference TRBV7-2 and TRBJ2-1): GAGVSQSPSNKVTEKGKDVELRCDPISGHTALYWYRQSLGQGLEFLIYFQGNSAPDKSGLPSDRFSAERTGGSVSTLTIQRTQQEDSAVYLCASSWGASGGDSYNEQFFGPGTRLTVL.

The J gene is TRBJ1-1, the V gene TRBV5-1; 9 nucleotides match TRBD1. V gave up 0 bases and J gave up 5 bases; unmatched junction bases: 5. CDR3 size: 15 residues. Germline CDR1 is SGHRS and CDR2 is YFSETQ. In DNA form, the CDR3 reads TGCGCCAGCAGCTTGGAACAGGGGGCGGGAACTGAAGCTTTCTTT. This translates into CASSLEQGAGTEAFF.

The V call is TRBV9, the J call TRBJ1-2, with 8 bases fitting TRBD1. Germline CDR1 and CDR2: SGDLS and YYNGEE. Trimming took 0 bases from V and 8 from J; bases not matched to a gene: 15. The CDR3 covers 17 residues. The CDR3: CASSVADADRAGGGYTF. The CDR3 DNA reads as TGTGCCAGCAGCGTAGCCGATGCGGACAGGGCGGGAGGCGGCTACACCTTC.

This chain links TRBV6-5 with TRBJ1-2; D is unresolved. Trimming took off 2 bases at V and 2 bases at J, with 6 bases between the two ends. The CDR3 runs 13 residues. Germline CDR1 reads MNHEY; CDR2 reads SVGAGI. The CDR3 coding sequence is TGTGCCAGCAGTTACGACAAGAACTATGGCTACACCTTC. Its protein product is CASSYDKNYGYTF.

The chain combines TRBV5-1 with TRBJ1-2; tentatively, D is TRBD1 (5 bases). The V end was cut by 0 bases, the J end by 4 bases, with 7 bases between. The CDR3 extends over 13 amino acids. The germline CDR1 and CDR2 sequences are SGHRS and YFSETQ. In nucleotides, the CDR3 is TGCGCCAGCAGCTTGGACGGGGGCTATGGCTACACCTTC. Protein product: CASSLDGGYGYTF.

This clonotype was seen a few times. This rearrangement joins TRBV7-2 to TRBJ2-2; a weak D match, TRBD2 (7 bases). The germline V gene has CDR1 SGHTA and CDR2 FQGNSA. The CDR3 runs 15 residues. V was pared by 0 bases and J by 6 bases, with 11 bases between. This CDR3 is CASSLAGGLSGELFF. The CDR3 DNA follows: TGTGCCAGCAGCTTAGCGGGGGGGCTCTCCGGGGAGCTGTTTTTT.

This clonotype was observed at least ten times. V usage is TRBV20-1 and J usage is TRBJ2-6; a possible D gene is TRBD1 (5 bases). Trimming removed 6 bases at V and 2 bases at J, with 8 bases between. Germline assignment: CDR1 DFQATT and CDR2 SNEGSKA (reference sequence). This CDR3 is 13 amino acids long. The CDR3, as DNA: TGCAGTGCCGCGACAGCTGGGGCCAACGTCCTGACTTTC. As protein: CSAATAGANVLTF.

This clonotype was detected many times. V usage is TRBV3-1 and J usage is TRBJ2-1, with 7 bases matching TRBD2. The ends lost 4 bases at V and 6 bases at J; junction bases unmatched: 9. The germline V gene encodes CDR1 LGHDT and CDR2 YNNKEL (reference sequence). The CDR3 loop spans 15 amino acids. The CDR3 protein is CASSPLREGSNEQFF. CDR3 bases: TGTGCCAGCAGCCCCCTGAGGGAGGGGTCCAATGAGCAGTTCTTC.